This T cell receptor beta chain was captured in a study of chemoradiotherapy in HPV16-positive cancers. Study outcomes and limitations: Non-HPV-specific T cells did not expand in tumors during treatment, whereas candidate HPV-specific clones and E7-related motifs did. Better recurrence-free survival went with HPV-responsive T-cell expansion in HPV16-positive patients. Functional assays defining HPV-specific T cells used only a couple of HPV16-positive patients.

With regard to this clone: Its antigen is unidentified.

Profiled with immunoSEQ multiplex PCR; TCRdb holds only in-frame clones, not every one. There are tens of thousands of clones in the sample; approximately 91% occur only once, and 4% to 5% lies in the top ten. Repertoires were sampled repeatedly during chemoradiotherapy. The sequence derives from a human donor with HPV-associated anogenital cancer. Sequenced here: blood, sampled from a patient who underwent chemoradiotherapy.

The CDR3 DNA is TGCGCCAGCAGCTTGTCGGGGGGCCGGGAGCAGTACTTC. It translates to CASSLSGGREQYF. V and J are TRBV5-1 and TRBJ2-7, with D possibly being TRBD2 (7 bases). CDR1 and CDR2 (germline): SGHRS, YFSETQ. The CDR3 is 13 residues long. V was shortened by 1 base and J by 7 bases, with 12 bases between the two germline ends.